This T cell receptor beta chain was observed in a study of blood T cell repertoires in COVID-19. CDR1 is MDHEN and CDR2 is SYDVKM in the germline V gene. The CDR3 loop spans 15 amino acids. The V gene lost 2 bases and the J gene lost 3 bases, with 14 bases spanning the gap. TCRdb's table, derived via immunoSEQ multiplex PCR, lists solely in-frame clones and lacks some. The repertoire includes roughly 280,000 clones, approximately 89% of them detected once, and 2.8% sits in the top ten. This receptor was identified in a middle-aged man who had been exposed to COVID-19. The chain links TRBV28 to TRBJ2-7; D might be TRBD2 (5 bases). Sample: PBMCs or T cells enriched from blood (not recorded which). The CDR3 coding sequence is TGTGCCAGCAGTTTAGTGGCGGGCGAGCTCTACGAGCAGTACTTC. Translated, it gives CASSLVAGELYEQYF. The variable domain in full, completed from reference TRBV28 and TRBJ2-7, reads DVKVTQSSRYLVKRTGEKVFLECVQDMDHENMFWYRQDPGLGLRLIYFSYDVKMKEKGDIPEGYSVSREKKERFSLILESASTNQTSMYLCASSLVAGELYEQYFGPGTRLTVT.